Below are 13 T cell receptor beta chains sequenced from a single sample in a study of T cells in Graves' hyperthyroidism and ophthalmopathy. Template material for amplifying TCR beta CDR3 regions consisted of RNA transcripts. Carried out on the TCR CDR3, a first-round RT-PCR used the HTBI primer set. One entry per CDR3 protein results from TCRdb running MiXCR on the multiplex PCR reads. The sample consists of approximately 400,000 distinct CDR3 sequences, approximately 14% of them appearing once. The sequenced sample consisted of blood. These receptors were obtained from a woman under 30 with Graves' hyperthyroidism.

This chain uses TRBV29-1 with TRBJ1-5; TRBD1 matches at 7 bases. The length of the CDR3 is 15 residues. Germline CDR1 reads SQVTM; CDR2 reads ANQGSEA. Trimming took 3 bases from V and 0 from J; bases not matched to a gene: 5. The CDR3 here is CSVERDRYSNQPQHF. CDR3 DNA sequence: TGCAGCGTTGAGAGGGACAGATATAGCAATCAGCCCCAGCATTTT.

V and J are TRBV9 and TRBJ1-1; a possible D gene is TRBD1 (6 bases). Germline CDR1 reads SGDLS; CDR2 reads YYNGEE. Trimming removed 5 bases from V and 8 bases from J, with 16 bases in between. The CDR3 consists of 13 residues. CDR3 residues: CASSFVGAPEAFF. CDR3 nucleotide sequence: TGTGCCAGCAGTTTCGTGGGGGCGCCGGAAGCTTTCTTT.

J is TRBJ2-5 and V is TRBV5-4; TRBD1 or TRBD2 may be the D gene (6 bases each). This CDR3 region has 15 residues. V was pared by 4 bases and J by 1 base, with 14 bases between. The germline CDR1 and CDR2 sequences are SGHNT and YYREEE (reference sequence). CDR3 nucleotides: TGTGCCAGCAGCCAGGGGAAGGGGGGCCAAGAGACCCAGTACTTC. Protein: CASSQGKGGQETQYF.

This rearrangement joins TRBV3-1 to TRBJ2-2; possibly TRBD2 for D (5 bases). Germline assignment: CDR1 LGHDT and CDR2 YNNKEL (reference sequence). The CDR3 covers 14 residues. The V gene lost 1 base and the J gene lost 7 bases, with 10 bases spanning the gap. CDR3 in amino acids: CASSQVRGFGELFF. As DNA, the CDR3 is TGTGCCAGCAGCCAAGTAAGAGGGTTCGGGGAGCTGTTTTTT.

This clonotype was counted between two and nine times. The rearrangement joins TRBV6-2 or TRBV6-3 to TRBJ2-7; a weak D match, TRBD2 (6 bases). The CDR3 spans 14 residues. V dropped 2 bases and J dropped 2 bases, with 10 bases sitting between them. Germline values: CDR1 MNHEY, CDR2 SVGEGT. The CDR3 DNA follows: TGTGCCAGCAGTTACGGGCGGGGCCCCTACGAGCAGTACTTC. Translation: CASSYGRGPYEQYF.

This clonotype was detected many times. In nucleotides, the CDR3 is TGTGCCAGCAGCTTAGGGACAGGGATTACAGATACGCAGTATTTT. Its protein is CASSLGTGITDTQYF. The chain couples TRBV11-3 to TRBJ2-3; 8 bases are shared with TRBD1. Germline V CDR1 and CDR2: SGHNT, YENEEA. After removal of 1 base from V and 3 bases from J, the junction contained 3 bases not matched to a gene. CDR3 length: 15 amino acids.

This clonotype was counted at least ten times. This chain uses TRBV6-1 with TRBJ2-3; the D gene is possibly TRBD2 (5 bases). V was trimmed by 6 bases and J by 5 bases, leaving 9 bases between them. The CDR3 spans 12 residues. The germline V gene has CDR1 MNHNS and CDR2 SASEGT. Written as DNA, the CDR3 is TGTGCCAGCAGCCCCGAGGGAGATACGCAGTATTTT. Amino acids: CASSPEGDTQYF.

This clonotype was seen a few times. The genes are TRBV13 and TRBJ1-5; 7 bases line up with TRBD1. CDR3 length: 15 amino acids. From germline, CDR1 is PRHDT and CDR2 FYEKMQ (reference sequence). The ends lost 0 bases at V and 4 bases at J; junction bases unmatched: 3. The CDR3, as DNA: TGTGCCAGCAGCTTAGGGACAGGGTGGAATCAGCCCCAGCATTTT. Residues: CASSLGTGWNQPQHF.

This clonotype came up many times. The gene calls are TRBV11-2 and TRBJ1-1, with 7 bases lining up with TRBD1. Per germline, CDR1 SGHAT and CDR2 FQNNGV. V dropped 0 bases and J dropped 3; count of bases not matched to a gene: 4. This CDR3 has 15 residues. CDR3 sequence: CASSLEGTAYTEAFF. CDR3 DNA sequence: TGTGCCAGCAGCTTAGAAGGGACAGCTTACACTGAAGCTTTCTTT.

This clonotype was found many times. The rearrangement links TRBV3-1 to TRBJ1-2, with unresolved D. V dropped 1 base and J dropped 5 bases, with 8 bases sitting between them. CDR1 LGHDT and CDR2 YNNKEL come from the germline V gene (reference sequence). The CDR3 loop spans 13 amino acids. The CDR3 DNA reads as TGTGCCAGCAGCCAAGGTGGGGAATATGGCTACACCTTC. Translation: CASSQGGEYGYTF.

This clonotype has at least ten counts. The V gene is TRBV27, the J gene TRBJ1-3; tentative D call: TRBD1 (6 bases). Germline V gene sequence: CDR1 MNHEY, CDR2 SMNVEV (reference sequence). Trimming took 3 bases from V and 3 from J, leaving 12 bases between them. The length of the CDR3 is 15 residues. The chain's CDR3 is CASSFSWGLGNTIYF. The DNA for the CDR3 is TGTGCCAGCAGTTTTTCTTGGGGGCTTGGAAACACCATATATTTT.

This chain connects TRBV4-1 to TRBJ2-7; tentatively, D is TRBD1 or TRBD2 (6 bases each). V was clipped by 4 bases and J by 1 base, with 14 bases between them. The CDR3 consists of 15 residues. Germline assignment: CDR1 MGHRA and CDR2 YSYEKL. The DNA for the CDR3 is TGCGCCAGCAGCCCCTCGGAGGGGGGATCCTACGAGCAGTACTTC. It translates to CASSPSEGGSYEQYF.

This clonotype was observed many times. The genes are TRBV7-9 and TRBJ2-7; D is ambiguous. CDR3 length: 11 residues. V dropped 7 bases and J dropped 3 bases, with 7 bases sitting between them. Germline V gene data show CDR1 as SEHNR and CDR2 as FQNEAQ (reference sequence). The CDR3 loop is CASTKLYEQYF. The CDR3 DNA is TGTGCCAGCACGAAGCTCTACGAGCAGTACTTC.